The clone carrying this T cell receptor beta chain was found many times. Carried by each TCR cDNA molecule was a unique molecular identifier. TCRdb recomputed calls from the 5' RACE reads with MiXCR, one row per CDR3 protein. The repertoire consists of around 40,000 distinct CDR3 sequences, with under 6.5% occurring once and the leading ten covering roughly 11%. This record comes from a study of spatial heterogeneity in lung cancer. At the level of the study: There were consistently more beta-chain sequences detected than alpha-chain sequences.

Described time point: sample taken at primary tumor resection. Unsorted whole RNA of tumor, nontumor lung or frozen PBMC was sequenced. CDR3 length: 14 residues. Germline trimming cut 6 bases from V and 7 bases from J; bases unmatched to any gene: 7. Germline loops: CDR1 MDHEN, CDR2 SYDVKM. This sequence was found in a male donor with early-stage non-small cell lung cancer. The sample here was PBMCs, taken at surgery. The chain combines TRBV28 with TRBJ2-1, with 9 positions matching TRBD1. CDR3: CASSERTGENEQFF. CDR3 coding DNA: TGTGCCAGCAGCGAGCGGACAGGGGAGAATGAGCAGTTCTTC.